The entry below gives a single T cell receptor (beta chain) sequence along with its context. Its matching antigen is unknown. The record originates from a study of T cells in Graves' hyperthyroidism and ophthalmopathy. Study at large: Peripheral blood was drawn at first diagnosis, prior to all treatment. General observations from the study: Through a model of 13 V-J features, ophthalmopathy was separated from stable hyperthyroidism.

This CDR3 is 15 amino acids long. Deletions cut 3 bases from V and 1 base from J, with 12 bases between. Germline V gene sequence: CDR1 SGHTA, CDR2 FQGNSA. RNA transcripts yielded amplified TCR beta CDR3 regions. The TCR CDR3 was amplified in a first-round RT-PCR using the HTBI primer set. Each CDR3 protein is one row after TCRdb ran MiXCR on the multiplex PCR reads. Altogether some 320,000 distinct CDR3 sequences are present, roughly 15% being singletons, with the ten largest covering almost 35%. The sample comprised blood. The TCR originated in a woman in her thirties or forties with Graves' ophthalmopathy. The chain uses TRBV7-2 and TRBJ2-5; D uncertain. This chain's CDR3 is CASSFAIRSQETQYF. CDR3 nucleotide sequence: TGTGCCAGCAGCTTTGCGATTAGATCCCAAGAGACCCAGTACTTC.